The present T cell receptor (beta chain) was sequenced within a study of T cell responses to AZD1222 COVID-19 vaccine. The data were produced by immunoSEQ multiplex PCR, yet TCRdb's version contains in-frame clones alone and is incomplete. The sample includes over 30,000 clones, roughly 85% of them seen just once. The CDR3 consists of 17 residues. The germline V and J ends were trimmed by 2 bases and 11 bases, with 25 bases remaining between them. The V gene's germline CDR1 is LNHDA and CDR2 SQIVND (reference sequence). V usage is TRBV19 and J usage is TRBJ1-5; D possibly corresponds to TRBD1 (5 bases). The source is an adult who received the MenACWY meningococcal vaccine as a control. The sample was peripheral blood, taken 28 days after the second dose of the MenACWY control vaccine. In DNA, the CDR3 is TGTGCCAGTAGTATAAAAACAGGCGGAGTGGACGTCTCTGCCCAGCATTTT. Translation gives CASSIKTGGVDVSAQHF.